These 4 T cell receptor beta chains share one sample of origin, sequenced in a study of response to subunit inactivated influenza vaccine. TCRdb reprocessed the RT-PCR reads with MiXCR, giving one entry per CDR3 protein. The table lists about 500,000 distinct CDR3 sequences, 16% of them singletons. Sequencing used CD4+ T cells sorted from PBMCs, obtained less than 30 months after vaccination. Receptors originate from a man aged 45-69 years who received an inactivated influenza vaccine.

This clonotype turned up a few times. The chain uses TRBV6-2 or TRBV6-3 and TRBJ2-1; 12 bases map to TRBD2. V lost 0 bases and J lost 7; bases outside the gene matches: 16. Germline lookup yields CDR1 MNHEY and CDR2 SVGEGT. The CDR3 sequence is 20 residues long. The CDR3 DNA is TGTGCCAGCAGTTACTCGGCTCGATTCGGACTAGCGGGGACCGGAAATGAGCAGTTCTTC. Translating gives CASSYSARFGLAGTGNEQFF.

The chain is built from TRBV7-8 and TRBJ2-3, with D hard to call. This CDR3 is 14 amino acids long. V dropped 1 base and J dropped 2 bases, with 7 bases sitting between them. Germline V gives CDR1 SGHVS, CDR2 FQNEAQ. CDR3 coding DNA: TGTGCCAGCAGCTTAGGAGTAGACACAGATACGCAGTATTTT. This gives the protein CASSLGVDTDTQYF.

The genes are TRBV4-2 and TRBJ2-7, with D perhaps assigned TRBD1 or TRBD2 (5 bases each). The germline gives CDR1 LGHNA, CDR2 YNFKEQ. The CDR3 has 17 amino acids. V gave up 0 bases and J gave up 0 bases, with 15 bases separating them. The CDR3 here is CASSQDSARGYSYEQYF. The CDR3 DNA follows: TGTGCCAGCAGCCAAGATTCCGCCCGGGGCTACTCCTACGAGCAGTACTTC.

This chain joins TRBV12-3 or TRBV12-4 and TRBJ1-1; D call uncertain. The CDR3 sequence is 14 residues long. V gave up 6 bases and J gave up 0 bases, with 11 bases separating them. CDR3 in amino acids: CASRISSVNTEAFF. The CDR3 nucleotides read TGTGCCAGCAGAATCTCTTCAGTGAACACTGAAGCTTTCTTT.